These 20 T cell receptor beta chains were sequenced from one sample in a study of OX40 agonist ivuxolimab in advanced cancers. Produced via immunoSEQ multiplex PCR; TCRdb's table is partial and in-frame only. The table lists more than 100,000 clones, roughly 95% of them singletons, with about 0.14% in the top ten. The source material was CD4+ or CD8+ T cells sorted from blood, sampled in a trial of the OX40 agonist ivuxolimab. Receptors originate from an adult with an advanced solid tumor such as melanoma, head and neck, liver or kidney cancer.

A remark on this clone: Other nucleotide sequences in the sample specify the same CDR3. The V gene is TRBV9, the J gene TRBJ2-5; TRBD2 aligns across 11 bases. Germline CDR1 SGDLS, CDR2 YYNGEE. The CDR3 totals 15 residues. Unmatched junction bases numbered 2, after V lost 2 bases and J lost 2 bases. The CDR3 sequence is CASSVGLAAQETQYF. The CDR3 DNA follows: TGTGCCAGCAGCGTGGGACTAGCGGCTCAAGAGACCCAGTACTTC.

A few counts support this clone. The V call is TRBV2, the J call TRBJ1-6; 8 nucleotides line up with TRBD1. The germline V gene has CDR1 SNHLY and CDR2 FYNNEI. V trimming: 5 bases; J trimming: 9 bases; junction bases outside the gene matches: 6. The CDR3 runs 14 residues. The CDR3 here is CASSTRTGTSPLHF. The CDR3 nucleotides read TGTGCCAGCAGTACCCGGACAGGGACTTCACCCCTCCACTTT.

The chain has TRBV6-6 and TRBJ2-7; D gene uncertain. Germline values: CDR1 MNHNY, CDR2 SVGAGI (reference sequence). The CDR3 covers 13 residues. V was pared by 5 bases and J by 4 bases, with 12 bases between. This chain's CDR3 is CASSNGPQYEQYF. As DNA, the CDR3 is TGTGCCAGCAGTAACGGGCCGCAATACGAGCAGTACTTC.

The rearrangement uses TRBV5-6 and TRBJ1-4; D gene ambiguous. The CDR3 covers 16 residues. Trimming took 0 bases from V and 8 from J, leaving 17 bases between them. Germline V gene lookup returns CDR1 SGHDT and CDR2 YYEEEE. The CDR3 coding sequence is TGTGCCAGCAGCTTGGGATTGAACACCCCTCGGGAAAAACTGTTTTTT. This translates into CASSLGLNTPREKLFF.

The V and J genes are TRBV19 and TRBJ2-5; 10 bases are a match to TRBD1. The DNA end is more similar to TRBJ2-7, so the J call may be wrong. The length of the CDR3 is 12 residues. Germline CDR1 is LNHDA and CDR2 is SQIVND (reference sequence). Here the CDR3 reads CAVGQGAYEQYF. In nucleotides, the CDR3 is TGTGCCGTCGGACAGGGGGCCTACGAGCAGTACTTC.

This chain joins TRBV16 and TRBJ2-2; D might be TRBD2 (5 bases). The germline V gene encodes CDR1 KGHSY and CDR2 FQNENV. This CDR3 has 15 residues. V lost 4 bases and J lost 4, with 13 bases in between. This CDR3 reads CASSPRVAGTGELFF. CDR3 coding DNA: TGTGCCAGCAGCCCTCGAGTCGCGGGCACCGGGGAGCTGTTTTTT.

The chain's CDR3 is CASSATGGEKLFF. The CDR3 DNA follows: TGTGCCAGCAGCGCGACAGGAGGAGAAAAACTGTTTTTT. V gene TRBV9 combines with J gene TRBJ1-4, with D possibly being TRBD1 (6 bases). Trimming cost V 3 bases and J 8 bases, with 11 bases left between them. Germline assignment: CDR1 SGDLS and CDR2 YYNGEE. The CDR3 runs 13 residues.

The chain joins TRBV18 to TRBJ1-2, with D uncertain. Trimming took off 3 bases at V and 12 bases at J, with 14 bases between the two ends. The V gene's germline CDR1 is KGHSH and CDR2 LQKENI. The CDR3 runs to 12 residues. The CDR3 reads CASSPTSSPNTF. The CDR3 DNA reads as TGTGCCAGCTCACCTACCTCGTCCCCCAACACCTTC. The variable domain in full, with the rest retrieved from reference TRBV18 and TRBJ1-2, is NAGVMQNPRHLVRRRGQEARLRCSPMKGHSHVYWYRQLPEEGLKFMVYLQKENIIDESGMPKERFSAEFPKEGPSILRIQQVVRGDSAAYFCASSPTSSPNTFGSGTRLTVV.

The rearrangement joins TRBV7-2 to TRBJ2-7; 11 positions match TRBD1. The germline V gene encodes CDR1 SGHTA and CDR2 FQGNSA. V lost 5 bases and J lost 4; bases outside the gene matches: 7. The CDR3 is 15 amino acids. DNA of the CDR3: TGTGCCAGCAGCCTCAGGACAGGGGGCACGTACGAGCAGTACTTC. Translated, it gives CASSLRTGGTYEQYF.

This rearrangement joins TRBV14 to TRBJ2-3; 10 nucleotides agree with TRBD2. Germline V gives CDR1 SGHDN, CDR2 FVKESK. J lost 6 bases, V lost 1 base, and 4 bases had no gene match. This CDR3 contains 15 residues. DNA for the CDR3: TGTGCCAGCAGCCAAGTAGCGGGAGGCGGCGATACGCAGTATTTT. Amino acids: CASSQVAGGGDTQYF.

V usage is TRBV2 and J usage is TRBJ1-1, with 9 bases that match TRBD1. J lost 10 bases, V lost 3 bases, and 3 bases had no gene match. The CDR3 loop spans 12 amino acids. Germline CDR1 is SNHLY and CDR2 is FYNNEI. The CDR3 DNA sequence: TGTGCCAGCAGTGAGGACAGGGGATCAGCTTTCTTT. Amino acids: CASSEDRGSAFF.

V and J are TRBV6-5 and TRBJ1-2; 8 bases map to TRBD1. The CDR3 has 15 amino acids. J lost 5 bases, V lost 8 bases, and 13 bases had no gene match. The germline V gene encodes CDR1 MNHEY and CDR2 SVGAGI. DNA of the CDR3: TGTGCCAGCCAGGGACAGGTTATTATCACTTATGGCTACACCTTC. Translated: CASQGQVIITYGYTF.

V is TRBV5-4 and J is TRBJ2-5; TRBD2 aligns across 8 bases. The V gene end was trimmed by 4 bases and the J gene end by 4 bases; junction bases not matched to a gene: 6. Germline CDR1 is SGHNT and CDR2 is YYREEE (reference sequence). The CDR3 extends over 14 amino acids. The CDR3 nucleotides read TGTGCCAGCAGCACGGGGGGGCCACGAGAGACCCAGTACTTC. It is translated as CASSTGGPRETQYF.

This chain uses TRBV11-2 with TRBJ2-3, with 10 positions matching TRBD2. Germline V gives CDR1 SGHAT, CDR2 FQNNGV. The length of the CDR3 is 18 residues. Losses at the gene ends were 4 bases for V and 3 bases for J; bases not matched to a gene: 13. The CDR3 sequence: CASSSSSGGLRRTDTQYF. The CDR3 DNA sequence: TGTGCCAGCAGCTCCTCTAGCGGGGGACTTCGAAGGACAGATACGCAGTATTTT.

The CDR3 spells CASSLRVAHRELFF. The CDR3 DNA reads TGTGCCAGCAGCTTACGGGTGGCCCACCGGGAGCTGTTTTTT. This rearrangement joins TRBV28 to TRBJ2-2; D is ambiguous. Trimming cost V 6 bases and J 9 bases, with 17 bases left between them. This CDR3 spans 14 amino acids. Germline V gene lookup returns CDR1 MDHEN and CDR2 SYDVKM.

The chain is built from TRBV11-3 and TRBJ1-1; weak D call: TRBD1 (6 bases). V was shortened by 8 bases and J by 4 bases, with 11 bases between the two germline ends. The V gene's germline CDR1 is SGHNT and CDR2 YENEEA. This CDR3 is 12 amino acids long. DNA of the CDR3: TGTGCCAGCTCCCAGGGGCCCACTGAAGCTTTCTTT. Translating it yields CASSQGPTEAFF.

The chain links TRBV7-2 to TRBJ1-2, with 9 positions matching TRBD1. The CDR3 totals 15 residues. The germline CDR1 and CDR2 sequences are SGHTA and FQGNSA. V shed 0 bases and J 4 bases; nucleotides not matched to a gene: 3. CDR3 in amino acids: CASSLASTGGYGYTF. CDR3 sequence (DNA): TGTGCCAGCAGCTTAGCTTCGACAGGGGGCTATGGCTACACCTTC.

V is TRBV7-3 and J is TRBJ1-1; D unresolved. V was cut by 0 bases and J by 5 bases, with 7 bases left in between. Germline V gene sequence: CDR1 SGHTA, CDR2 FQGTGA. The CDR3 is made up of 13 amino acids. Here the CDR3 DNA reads TGTGCCAGCAGCTTAACGACGGGTACTGAAGCTTTCTTT. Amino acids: CASSLTTGTEAFF.

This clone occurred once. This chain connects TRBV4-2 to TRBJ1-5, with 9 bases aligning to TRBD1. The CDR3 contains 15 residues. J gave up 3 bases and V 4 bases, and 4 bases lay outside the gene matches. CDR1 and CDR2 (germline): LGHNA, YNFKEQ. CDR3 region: CASSPEQGANQPQHF. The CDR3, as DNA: TGTGCCAGCAGCCCCGAACAGGGGGCCAATCAGCCCCAGCATTTT.

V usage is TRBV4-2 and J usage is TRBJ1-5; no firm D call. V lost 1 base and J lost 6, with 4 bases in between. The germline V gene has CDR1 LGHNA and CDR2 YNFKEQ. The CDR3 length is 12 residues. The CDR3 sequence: CASSQGRQPQHF. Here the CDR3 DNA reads TGTGCCAGCAGCCAAGGCCGTCAGCCCCAGCATTTT.